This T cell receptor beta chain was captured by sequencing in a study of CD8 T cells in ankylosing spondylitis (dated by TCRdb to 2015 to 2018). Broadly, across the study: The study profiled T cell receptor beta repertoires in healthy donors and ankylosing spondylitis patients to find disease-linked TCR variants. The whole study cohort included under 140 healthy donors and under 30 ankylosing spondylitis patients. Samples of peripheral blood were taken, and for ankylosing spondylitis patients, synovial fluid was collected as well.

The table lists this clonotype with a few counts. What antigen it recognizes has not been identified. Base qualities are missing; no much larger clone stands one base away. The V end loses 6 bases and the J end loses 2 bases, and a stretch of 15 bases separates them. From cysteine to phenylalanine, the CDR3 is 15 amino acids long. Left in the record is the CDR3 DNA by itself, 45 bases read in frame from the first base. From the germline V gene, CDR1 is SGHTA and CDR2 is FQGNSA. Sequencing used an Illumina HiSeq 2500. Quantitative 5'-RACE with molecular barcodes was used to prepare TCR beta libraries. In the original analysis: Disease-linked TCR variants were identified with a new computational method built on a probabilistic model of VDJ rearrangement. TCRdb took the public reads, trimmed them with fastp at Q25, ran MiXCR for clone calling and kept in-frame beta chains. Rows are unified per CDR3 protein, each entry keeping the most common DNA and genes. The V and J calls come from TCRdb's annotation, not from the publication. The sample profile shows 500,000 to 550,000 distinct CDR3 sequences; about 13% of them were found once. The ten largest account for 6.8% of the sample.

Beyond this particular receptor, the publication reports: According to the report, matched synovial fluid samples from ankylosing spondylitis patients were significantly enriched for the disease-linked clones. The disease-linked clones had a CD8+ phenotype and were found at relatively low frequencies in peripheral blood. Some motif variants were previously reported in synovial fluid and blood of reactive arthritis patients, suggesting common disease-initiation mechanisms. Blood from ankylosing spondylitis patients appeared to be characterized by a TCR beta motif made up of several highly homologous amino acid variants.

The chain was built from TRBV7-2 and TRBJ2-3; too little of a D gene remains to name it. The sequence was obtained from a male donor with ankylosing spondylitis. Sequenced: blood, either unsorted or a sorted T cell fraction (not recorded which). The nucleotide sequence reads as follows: TGTGCCAGCAGGGACGGACCGCACAACACAGATACGCAGTATTTT. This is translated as CASRDGPHNTDTQYF.